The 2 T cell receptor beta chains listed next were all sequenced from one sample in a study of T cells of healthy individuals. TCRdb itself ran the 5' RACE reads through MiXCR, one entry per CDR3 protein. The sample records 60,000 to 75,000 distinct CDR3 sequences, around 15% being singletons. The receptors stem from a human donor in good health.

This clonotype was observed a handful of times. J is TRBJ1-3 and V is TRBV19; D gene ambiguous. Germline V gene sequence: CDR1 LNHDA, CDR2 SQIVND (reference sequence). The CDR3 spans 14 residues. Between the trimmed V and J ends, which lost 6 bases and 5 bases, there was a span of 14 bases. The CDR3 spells CASSYPVDRNTIYF. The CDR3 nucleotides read TGTGCCAGTAGCTACCCAGTGGACCGAAACACCATATATTTT.

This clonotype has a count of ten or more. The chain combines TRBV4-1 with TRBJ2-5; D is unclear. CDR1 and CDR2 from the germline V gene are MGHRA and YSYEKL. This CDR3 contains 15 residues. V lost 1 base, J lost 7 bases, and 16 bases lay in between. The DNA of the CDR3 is TGCGCCAGCAGCCAAGGGCGTATTACAAGAGGGACCCAGTACTTC. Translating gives CASSQGRITRGTQYF.